This TCR beta chain was retrieved from a study of blood T cell repertoires in COVID-19. The CDR3 consists of 15 residues. The germline gives CDR1 LGHDT, CDR2 YNNKEL (reference sequence). Trimming left V 2 bases short and J 4 bases short, with 11 bases between. The repertoire was sequenced with immunoSEQ multiplex PCR; TCRdb's copy has only in-frame clones and lacks some. The sample carries around 180,000 clones, around 80% recorded once. This clone was seen only a few times. The TCR originated in a middle-aged man who had recovered from COVID-19. The chain is built from TRBV3-1 (or the pseudogene TRBV3-2) and TRBJ2-2, with a weak D call TRBD1 (6 bases). Sequenced input: PBMCs or T cells enriched from blood (not recorded which). The DNA for the CDR3 is TGTGCCAGCAGCCAATCTACAGGGCGCACCGGGGAGCTGTTTTTT. Translated, it gives CASSQSTGRTGELFF.